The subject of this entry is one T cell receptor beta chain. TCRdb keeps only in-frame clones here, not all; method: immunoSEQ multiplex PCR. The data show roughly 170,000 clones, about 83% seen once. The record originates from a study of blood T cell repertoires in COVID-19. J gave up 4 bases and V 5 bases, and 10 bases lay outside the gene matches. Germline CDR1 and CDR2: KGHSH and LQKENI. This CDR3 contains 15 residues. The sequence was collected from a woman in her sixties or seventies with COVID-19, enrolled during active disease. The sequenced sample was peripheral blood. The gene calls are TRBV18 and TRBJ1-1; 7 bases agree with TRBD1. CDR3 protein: CASSIRDSTSTEAFF. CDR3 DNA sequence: TGTGCCAGCTCAATCCGGGACAGTACTTCCACTGAAGCTTTCTTT.